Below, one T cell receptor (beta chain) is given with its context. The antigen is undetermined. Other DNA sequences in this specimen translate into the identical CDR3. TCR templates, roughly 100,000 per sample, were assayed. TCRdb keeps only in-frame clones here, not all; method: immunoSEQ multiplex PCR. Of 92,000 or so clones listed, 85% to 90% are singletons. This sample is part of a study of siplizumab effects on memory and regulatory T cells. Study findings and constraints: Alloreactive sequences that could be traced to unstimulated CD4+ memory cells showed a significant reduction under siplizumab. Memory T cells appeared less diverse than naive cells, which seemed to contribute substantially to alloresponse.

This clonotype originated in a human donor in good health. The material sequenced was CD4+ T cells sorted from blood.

The DNA of the CDR3 is TGTGCCAGCAGCCCCCGACAGGGGGCCACAGATACGCAGTATTTT. It translates to CASSPRQGATDTQYF. The chain employs TRBV11-3 and TRBJ2-3; 10 nucleotides align to TRBD1. The germline V gene has CDR1 SGHNT and CDR2 YENEEA. The ends lost 5 bases at V and 2 bases at J; junction bases unmatched: 4. The CDR3 has 15 amino acids.